This TCR beta chain was sequenced for a study of shared clonotypes between healthy human individuals (TCRdb year 2020). At the level of the whole study: The cohort comprised two women and a few men aged 18 to 49 years. For each donor, CD4 naive and CD4 memory were each run on three plates, CD8 naive on two plates, and CD8 memory on one plate. Blood TCR repertoires of five healthy adults were deeply sequenced to estimate repertoire size and the extent of clonotype sharing between individuals. To increase sequencing depth and limit assay-specific biases, TCR repertoire library preparation and sequencing were carried out by different laboratories using diverse techniques. Each donor's leukapheresis produced roughly between roughly 0.85 and 9.5 billion PBMCs.

CDR1 and CDR2 are read off the germline V gene as SGHTA and FQGNSA. V and J lose 1 base and 1 base, and a span of 13 bases separates them. Taken from cysteine to phenylalanine, the CDR3 has 16 residues. Just CDR3 DNA is preserved here, 48 bases in frame from base 1. Healthy HIV-negative adults with no recently reported acute infections or vaccinations were included as donors. Only Caucasian adults living in Nashville, Tennessee, USA were represented among the donors. CD4+ T cells were enriched by magnetic negative selection, after which naive cells were positively selected on CD45RA and the negative fraction was taken as the memory subset. After blood collection by leukapheresis, PBMCs were isolated using Ficoll-Histopaque density gradient centrifugation and then cryopreserved in the vapor phase of liquid nitrogen. Purity and quantity of every magnetically sorted T cell population were checked by analytical flow cytometry. Each sorted fraction had its genomic DNA isolated and then quantified by UV absorbance on a Nanodrop 2000c.

TCR CDR3 regions were amplified from genomic DNA by multiplex PCR using the deep immunoSEQ assay. For each cell subset, the extracted genomic DNA was distributed evenly across all wells of several immunoSEQ 96-well plates, and each plate served as one replicate. For sorted subsets, about 0.2 ug genomic DNA, equal to 30,000 or so T cell genomes, was loaded into each replicate PCR. Purified libraries were quantified with a Qubit 3.0 fluorometer, sized on a Bioanalyzer 2100, and re-quantified with the KAPA Library Quantification kit. Every immunoSEQ 96-well plate was sequenced on a separate single-read 150-cycle Illumina NextSeq 550 flow cell. The source study handled its data this way. The immunoSEQ output contained only junctional sequences without quality scores, so filtering could not match that applied to full-length reads. Sequences were annotated with PyIR, a Python wrapper for IgBLAST v1.9, using IMGT germline references to assign V/J genes and CDR3. Any read was removed if the V/J assignment was weak (E-value above 1e-6), the CDR3 was missing, or the read contained stop codons, out-of-frame junctions, or ambiguous translated residues. V3J clonotypes were defined as sequences sharing the same inferred V gene, J gene, and CDR3 amino acid sequence. Percentage overlap between repertoires was computed as shared unique clonotypes divided by the size of the smaller repertoire. Repertoire richness was assessed with RTK rarefaction, the Chao1 estimator, and Recon v2.1 estimates of unobserved clonotypes. OLGA was used to compute generation probabilities for all TCRbeta clonotypes that the gDNA method yielded from four donors. TCRdb provides this immuneACCESS table in a form limited to in-frame rearrangements. Some clones are lacking; in checked studies, under half of them reflect an unresolved V gene, and why the rest are absent is not known. Clone size and the V and J calls come from that table; the DNA yielded D and trimming. For this sample there are millions of clones; 80% to 95% appear just once. The top ten constitute 0.39% of the sample.

Overall results and qualifications from the work: Larger estimated clonotype richness was generally found for naive subsets than for memory subsets. Because the study included a small number of donors, the genetic and exposure-history diversity represented was limited. Sampling was restricted to blood, and TCR repertoires in tissues likely differ from the TCR repertoires found in blood. Incomplete sequencing was indicated by rarefaction of sorted-subset datasets, despite the large sequencing depth. Compared with non-shared clonotypes, clonotypes shared by all four sorted-subset donors had higher generation probabilities. Sharing across several donors was observed for 4.5% to 6.5% of naive CD4, under 4% of naive CD8, 2% to 2.5% of memory CD4, and about 0.4% of memory CD8 clonotypes. Based on pairwise subsampling, the degree of clonotype sharing among donors was expected to be affected by sequencing depth.

Concerning this clone itself: Its cognate antigen has yet to be identified. No quality values exist for individual bases; no much larger clone is one base distant.

The chain joins TRBV7-2 to TRBJ2-5; a confident D gene designation cannot be given. The receptor comes from a man in his late teens or twenties in good health. Some clones in this sample may be carry-over from other donors' samples. The sample comprised naive CD4+ T cells from PBMCs. Per the publication, the cell subset or site label means: CD45RA+ positively selected. The bases are TGTGCCAGCAGCTTAGAGGGCATGCCCACCCAAGAGACCCAGTACTTC. This gives the protein CASSLEGMPTQETQYF.